This T cell receptor (beta chain) was sequenced in a study of CD8+ T cells in alopecia areata. Extraction and reverse transcription of RNA yielded cDNA as the sequencing template. The protocol was immunoSEQ multiplex PCR, while the TCRdb copy is restricted to in-frame clones and leaves out a portion. The table has fewer than 100,000 clones, nearly 45% seen once; the top ten hold under 0.9%. The CDR3 sequence is 14 residues long. Looked up from germline, CDR1 is SQVTM and CDR2 is ANQGSEA. V was clipped by 4 bases and J by 5 bases; unmatched bases: 5. The study, taken as a whole, reports: Resident alphabeta T cells of normal skin are also sequenced in scalp samples.

About this clone: The antigen is unknown.

The TCR originated in a human donor with alopecia areata. Sequenced material: CD4+ T cells sorted from blood. This chain links TRBV29-1 with TRBJ2-5, with 12 bases identical to TRBD2. Here the CDR3 reads CSVGPSGGAETQYF. CDR3 DNA sequence: TGCAGCGTTGGGCCTAGCGGGGGGGCTGAGACCCAGTACTTC.